A single sample gave rise to the 3 T cell receptor beta chains below, sequenced in a study of cytomegalovirus exposure and HLA in healthy donors. The repertoire was sequenced with immunoSEQ multiplex PCR; TCRdb's copy has only in-frame clones and lacks some. The data show some 170,000 clones, with around nine tenths seen just once and roughly 2.5% held by the top ten. Sequenced input: PBMCs. These receptors all come from a man between 18 and 35 years old in good health and CMV-seropositive.

The chain uses TRBV7-2 and TRBJ2-7, with a possible D match to TRBD2 (5 bases). Trimming took off 5 bases at V and 2 bases at J, with 19 bases between the two ends. This CDR3 has 16 amino acids. Germline V gene sequence: CDR1 SGHTA, CDR2 FQGNSA. The CDR3 DNA follows: TGTGCCAGCAGCCAGGACCCGATTAGCGAAGCCTACGAGCAGTACTTC. Translated: CASSQDPISEAYEQYF.

This rearrangement joins TRBV6-5 to TRBJ2-3, with D tentatively TRBD2 (5 bases). Between the trimmed V and J ends, which lost 4 bases and 7 bases, there was a span of 12 bases. Germline CDR1 reads MNHEY; CDR2 reads SVGAGI. The CDR3 runs to 13 residues. The CDR3 DNA reads as TGTGCCAGCAGTTCCGACCCGGGGAATACGCAGTATTTT. It specifies CASSSDPGNTQYF.

This rearrangement joins TRBV5-6 to TRBJ1-5; D remains ambiguous. This CDR3 has 13 residues. V lost 4 bases and J lost 6, with 11 bases in between. CDR1 SGHDT and CDR2 YYEEEE come from the germline V gene. In nucleotides, the CDR3 is TGTGCCAGCAGCGGAGGGCCCGCTCAGCCCCAGCATTTT. It translates to CASSGGPAQPQHF.